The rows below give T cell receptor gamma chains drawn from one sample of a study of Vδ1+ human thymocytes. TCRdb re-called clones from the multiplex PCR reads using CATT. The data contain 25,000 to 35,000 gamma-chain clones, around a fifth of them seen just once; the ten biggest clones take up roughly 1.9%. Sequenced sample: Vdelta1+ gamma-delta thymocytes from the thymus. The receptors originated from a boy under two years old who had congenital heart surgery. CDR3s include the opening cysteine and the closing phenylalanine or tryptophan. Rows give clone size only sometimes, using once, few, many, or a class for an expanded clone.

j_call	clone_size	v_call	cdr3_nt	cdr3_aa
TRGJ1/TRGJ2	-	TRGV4	TGTGCCACCTGGGATGGGCCCAGAAAGGGTTATAAGAAACTCTTT	CATWDGPRKGYKKLF
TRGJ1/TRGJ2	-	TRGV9	TGTGCCTTGTGGGAGGTGCACTTTAGGGGTTATAAGAAACTCTTT	CALWEVHFRGYKKLF
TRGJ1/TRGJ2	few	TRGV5	TGTGCCACCTGGGACAGGCGCTATTATTATAAGAAACTCTTT	CATWDRRYYYKKLF
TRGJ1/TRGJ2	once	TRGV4	TGTGCCACCTGGGTCCCCGAGGGAGAACTCTTT	CATWVPEGELF
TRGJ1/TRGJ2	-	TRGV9	TGTGCCTTGTGGGAGGTTACAAAGACTTATTATAAGAAACTCTTT	CALWEVTKTYYKKLF
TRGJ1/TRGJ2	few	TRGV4	TGTGCCACCTGGGATAGCTATTATAAGAAACTCTTT	CATWDSYYKKLF
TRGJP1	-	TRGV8	TGTGCCACCTGGGGTATTATCGATACCACTGGTTGGTTCAAGATATTT	CATWGIIDTTGWFKIF
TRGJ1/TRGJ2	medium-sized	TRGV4	TGTGCCACCTGGGATGATTATTATTATAAGAAACTCTTT	CATWDDYYYKKLF
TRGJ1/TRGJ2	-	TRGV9	TGTGCCTTGTGGGTCAAAGGGGAGAAACTCTTT	CALWVKGEKLF
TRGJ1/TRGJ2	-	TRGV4	TGTGCCACCTGGGATACTATGGATTATTATAAGAAACTCTTT	CATWDTMDYYKKLF